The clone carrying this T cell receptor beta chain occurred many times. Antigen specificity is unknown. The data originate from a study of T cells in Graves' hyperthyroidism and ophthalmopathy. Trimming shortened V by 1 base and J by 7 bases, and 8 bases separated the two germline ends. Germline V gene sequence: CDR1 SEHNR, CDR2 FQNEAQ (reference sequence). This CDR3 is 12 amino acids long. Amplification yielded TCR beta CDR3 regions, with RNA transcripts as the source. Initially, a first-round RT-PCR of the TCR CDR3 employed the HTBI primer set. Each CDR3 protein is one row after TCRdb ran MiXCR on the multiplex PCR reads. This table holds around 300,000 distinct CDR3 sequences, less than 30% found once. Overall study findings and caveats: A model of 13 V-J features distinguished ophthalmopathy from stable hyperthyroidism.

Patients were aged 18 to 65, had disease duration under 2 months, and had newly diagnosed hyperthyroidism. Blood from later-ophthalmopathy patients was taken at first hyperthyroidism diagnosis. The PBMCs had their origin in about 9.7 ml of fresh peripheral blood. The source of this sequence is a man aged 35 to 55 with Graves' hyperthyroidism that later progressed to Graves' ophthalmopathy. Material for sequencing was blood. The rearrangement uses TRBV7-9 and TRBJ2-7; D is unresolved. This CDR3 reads CASSLGGEEQYF. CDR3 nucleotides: TGTGCCAGCAGCTTAGGTGGCGAGGAGCAGTACTTC.